This TCR beta chain was sequenced for a study of OX40 agonist ivuxolimab in advanced cancers. For the study in its entirety: Ivuxolimab was a fully human IgG2 agonistic monoclonal antibody targeting the costimulatory receptor OX40 (CD134). The point of sequencing TCRbeta in the periphery was to test whether ivuxolimab changed TCR sequence diversity and drove clonal T-cell expansion. Patients were allowed to have had prior anti-PD-1, anti-PD-L1 or anti-CTLA-4 therapy, and around 41% of the dose-escalation patients had previously received checkpoint inhibitors. Partial responses occurred in three dose-escalation patients: two with cutaneous melanoma and one with hepatocellular carcinoma. Intravenous ivuxolimab was administered to patients every 2 weeks at six dose levels: 0.01, 0.1, 0.3, 1.5, 3 and 10 mg/kg. The paper reports the monotherapy dose-escalation portion (N ≈ 50 patients) of the phase I ivuxolimab trial. In the dose-escalation cohort, around four fifths of patients were male, and the mean age was roughly 60 years with a range of 23 to 79. Of the approximately 50 dose-escalation patients, hepatocellular carcinoma was present in around 20, melanoma in roughly 15, renal cell carcinoma in 9 and head and neck cancer in 9. What the study reported, not specific to this receptor: At doses of 0.1 to 3.0 mg/kg, clonal expansion of both CD4+ and CD8+ T cells in blood was seen between baseline and week 6. Low levels of normalized T-cell clonal expansion were also seen in some nonresponding patients. After ivuxolimab, expanded clones were on average more numerous among CD8+ T cells than among CD4+ T cells. Which antigens the clonally expanded peripheral T cells were specific for was not determined. In the 0.1-3.0 mg/kg groups, partial responders had among the lowest normalized peripheral clonal expansion, particularly in CD8+ T cells.

Genomic DNA was extracted from sorted cells for sequencing of the TCRbeta CDR3 region. TCRbeta CDR3 regions were sequenced using the immunoSEQ Assay. TCRdb carries this immuneACCESS record with in-frame sequences only. Its versions omit some clonotypes, under half of them owing to an unresolved V gene in the studies checked, with the rest unexplained. The sample yields over 45,000 clones; about 80% were counted once. The ten largest clones add up to roughly 4.6% of the sample. On this clone itself: What this receptor recognizes is not known. The record has no base qualities; no much larger clone is one base away.

The trial excluded patients who had a history of autoimmune disease or were on systemic immunosuppression. In every dose cohort, peripheral blood was drawn for TCR sequencing at baseline, cycle 4 day 1, and cycle 7 day 1. The samples were taken from a phase I, first-in-human, multicenter, open-label dose-escalation trial of ivuxolimab. Adults with locally advanced or metastatic melanoma, renal cell carcinoma, hepatocellular carcinoma or head and neck squamous cell carcinoma were enrolled in the trial. Before TCR sequencing, CD4+ T cells and CD8+ T cells from peripheral blood were sorted into separate populations. The clonotype originates from an adult with an advanced solid tumor such as melanoma, head and neck, liver or kidney cancer. Sequences were derived from CD4+ or CD8+ T cells sorted from blood, sampled in a trial of the OX40 agonist ivuxolimab.

The DNA sequence is given as TGCGCCAGCAGTGAGCGCAGACAACCGAACACTGAAGCTTTCTTT. Translated, it gives CASSERRQPNTEAFF. The rearrangement combines TRBV10-1 with TRBJ1-1; there is no confident call for the D gene. Trimming takes 2 bases from V and 1 base from J, and the germline ends sit 11 bases apart. From its cysteine to its phenylalanine, the CDR3 spans 15 amino acids. Of the read, only the CDR3 DNA is kept; its 45 bases are in frame from base 1. From the germline V gene (reference sequence), CDR1 is WNHNN and CDR2 is SYGVQD.